The 26 T cell receptor beta chains listed next were all sequenced from one sample in a study of CD8 T cells in Susac syndrome. Roughly 0.45 to 1 ug RNA was reverse transcribed with random hexamers. TCRdb ran MiXCR on the immunoSEQ multiplex PCR reads and lists one entry per CDR3 protein. The sample holds fewer than 350,000 distinct CDR3 sequences, 70% to 90% seen once. Sample: CD8+ T cells from PBMCs. Source of these receptors: a human donor with multiple sclerosis.

This rearrangement joins TRBV7-8 to TRBJ2-1, with 11 bases identical to TRBD2. The end of the DNA fits TRBJ2-7 better, so the J call may be wrong. The CDR3 sequence is 16 residues long. Germline V gene sequence: CDR1 SGHVS, CDR2 FQNEAQ. CDR3 coding DNA: TGTGCCAGCAGCCGGACCTTCGACCGACTAGCGGGGGAGCAGTACTTC. This gives the protein CASSRTFDRLAGEQYF.

The chain carries TRBV4-1 and TRBJ1-5, with D uncertain. Germline lookup yields CDR1 MGHRA and CDR2 YSYEKL. This CDR3 is 15 amino acids long. V lost 4 bases to trimming and J lost 0 bases, with 10 bases between them. This CDR3 reads CASSRPGDSNQPQHF. Here the CDR3 DNA reads TGCGCCAGCAGCCGCCCCGGGGATAGCAATCAGCCCCAGCATTTT.

This chain connects TRBV30 to TRBJ2-7; D possibly uses TRBD1 or TRBD2 (5 bases each). This CDR3 has 13 residues. V was shortened by 4 bases and J by 2 bases, with 12 bases between the two germline ends. Looked up from germline, CDR1 is GTSNPN and CDR2 is SVGIG (reference sequence). CDR3 sequence (DNA): TGTGCCTGGAATGGGGGTACCACCTACGAGCAGTACTTC. It translates to CAWNGGTTYEQYF.

The chain recombines TRBV6-5 with TRBJ2-7, with D possibly TRBD1 on 6 matching bases. Trimming stripped 0 bases from V and 6 bases from J, with 9 bases between. CDR3 length: 13 amino acids. The V gene's germline CDR1 is MNHEY and CDR2 SVGAGI. CDR3 DNA: TGTGCCAGCAGTTACTCGAACAGGGCCGAGCAGTACTTC. Translation gives CASSYSNRAEQYF.

This clonotype was detected only a few times. The rearrangement links TRBV4-1 to TRBJ2-6; 9 nucleotides match TRBD2. V lost 3 bases and J lost 0; bases outside the gene matches: 6. CDR1 MGHRA and CDR2 YSYEKL come from the germline V gene. This CDR3 region has 18 residues. The CDR3 loop reads CASSHLSGSSSGANVLTF. The CDR3 coding sequence is TGCGCCAGCAGCCATCTTAGCGGGAGCAGCTCTGGGGCCAACGTCCTGACTTTC.

The chain uses TRBV4-3 and TRBJ2-7; D possibly matches TRBD1 or TRBD2 (5 bases each). The germline V gene has CDR1 LGHNA and CDR2 YSLEER. V was pared by 0 bases and J by 3 bases, with 9 bases between. The CDR3 totals 14 residues. The CDR3 spells CASSQESGSYEQYF. The CDR3 nucleotides read TGCGCCAGCAGCCAAGAATCAGGGAGCTACGAGCAGTACTTC.

V usage is TRBV25-1 and J usage is TRBJ2-7, with 9 bases fitting TRBD1. Trimming took 9 bases from V and 4 from J; bases not matched to a gene: 10. CDR1 and CDR2 (germline): MGHDK, SYGVNS. The CDR3 consists of 14 residues. The CDR3 spells CASSYSGTGYEQYF. CDR3 nucleotides: TGTGCCAGTTCTTACTCCGGGACAGGGTACGAGCAGTACTTC.

The V call is TRBV6-2 or TRBV6-3, the J call TRBJ2-1; 9 bases match TRBD2. The ends lost 9 bases at V and 5 bases at J; junction bases unmatched: 17. Per the germline V gene, CDR1 is MNHEY and CDR2 is SVGEGT. The CDR3 extends over 17 amino acids. The CDR3 here is CASVPVAGGPSDNEQFF. In nucleotides, the CDR3 is TGTGCCAGTGTCCCTGTTGCGGGAGGGCCTTCGGACAATGAGCAGTTCTTC.

The chain uses TRBV29-1 and TRBJ1-2; 7 nucleotides agree with TRBD1. J lost 6 bases, V lost 6 bases, and 7 bases had no gene match. This CDR3 has 12 residues. Germline V gives CDR1 SQVTM, CDR2 ANQGSEA. CDR3 region: CSVGGQVDGYTF. CDR3 DNA: TGCAGCGTAGGAGGACAGGTTGATGGCTACACCTTC.

The chain recombines TRBV7-3 with TRBJ2-2; possible D gene TRBD1, 5 bases. The CDR3 loop spans 15 amino acids. Germline CDR1 is SGHTA and CDR2 is FQGTGA. V was cut by 4 bases and J by 6 bases, with 15 bases left in between. CDR3 protein: CASSSGFWGSGELFF. CDR3 in DNA: TGTGCCAGCAGCTCAGGGTTTTGGGGCTCCGGGGAGCTGTTTTTT.

The chain links TRBV28 to TRBJ1-5; D perhaps matches TRBD1 (6 bases). CDR1 is MDHEN, CDR2 SYDVKM, per germline. CDR3 size: 16 residues. The V end was cut by 2 bases, the J end by 2 bases, with 13 bases between. Written as DNA, the CDR3 is TGTGCCAGCAGTTTACTACGGAACAGGGGCAATCAGCCCCAGCATTTT. It yields the protein CASSLLRNRGNQPQHF.

This clonotype was detected once. The chain carries TRBV4-3 and TRBJ2-7; TRBD1 might be the D (5 bases). The CDR3 runs 13 residues. Trimming cost V 6 bases and J 4 bases, with 13 bases left between them. Germline V gene lookup returns CDR1 LGHNA and CDR2 YSLEER. Here the CDR3 DNA reads TGCGCCAGCAGTAGAGAGGCAGGGTACGAGCAGTACTTC. Its translation is CASSREAGYEQYF.

This clonotype came up once. This chain connects TRBV9 to TRBJ2-5, with D possibly matching TRBD2 (6 bases). This CDR3 is 14 amino acids long. Trimming left V 0 bases short and J 2 bases short, with 8 bases between. Germline V lookup: CDR1 SGDLS, CDR2 YYNGEE. The CDR3 is CASSVEGLQETQYF. The CDR3 region has the DNA TGTGCCAGCAGCGTAGAGGGACTTCAAGAGACCCAGTACTTC.

This chain joins TRBV5-1 and TRBJ2-3; D call uncertain. The V end was cut by 5 bases, the J end by 4 bases, with 8 bases between. The CDR3 covers 12 residues. From germline, CDR1 is SGHRS and CDR2 YFSETQ. The chain's CDR3 is CASRGLADTQYF. CDR3 sequence (DNA): TGCGCCAGCAGAGGTCTCGCAGATACGCAGTATTTT.

The J gene is TRBJ2-7, the V gene TRBV20-1, with D possibly TRBD1 on 5 matching bases. Germline values: CDR1 DFQATT, CDR2 SNEGSKA (reference sequence). V was trimmed by 4 bases and J by 0 bases, leaving 10 bases between them. This CDR3 has 13 residues. CDR3 bases: TGCAGTGCTACAGGGATTCCCTCCTACGAGCAGTACTTC. This translates into CSATGIPSYEQYF.

V gene TRBV4-1 combines with J gene TRBJ2-7; possibly TRBD1 or TRBD2 for D (5 bases each). The length of the CDR3 is 15 residues. V dropped 0 bases and J dropped 2 bases, with 11 bases sitting between them. CDR1 and CDR2 (germline): MGHRA, YSYEKL. CDR3 region: CASSQEAGTPYEQYF. CDR3 sequence (DNA): TGCGCCAGCAGCCAAGAGGCAGGGACCCCCTACGAGCAGTACTTC.

The J gene is TRBJ2-3, the V gene TRBV29-1; D ambiguous. Trimming took 5 bases from V and 0 from J, leaving 12 bases between them. The V gene's germline CDR1 is SQVTM and CDR2 ANQGSEA. This CDR3 has 14 residues. CDR3 region: CSVYYETSTDTQYF. The CDR3 nucleotides read TGCAGCGTTTATTACGAAACAAGCACAGATACGCAGTATTTT.

The rearrangement links TRBV29-1 to TRBJ1-1; D remains unclear. Trimming removed 7 bases at V and 0 bases at J, with 9 bases between. CDR1 and CDR2 from the germline V gene are SQVTM and ANQGSEA. There are 12 residues in the CDR3. CDR3 sequence reads: CSAQDMNTEAFF. CDR3 DNA: TGCAGCGCCCAGGATATGAACACTGAAGCTTTCTTT.

The CDR3 spells CASSFFSGGELFF. CDR3 bases: TGTGCCAGCAGTTTCTTCTCGGGCGGGGAGCTGTTTTTT. The J gene is TRBJ2-2, the V gene TRBV27; D call uncertain. Germline V lookup: CDR1 MNHEY, CDR2 SMNVEV (reference sequence). V lost 3 bases, J lost 7 bases, and 9 bases lay in between. The CDR3 consists of 13 residues.

The V call is TRBV6-4, the J call TRBJ2-6; no clear D. V was pared by 2 bases and J by 0 bases, with 2 bases between. CDR1 is MRHNA, CDR2 SNTAGT, per germline. The CDR3 sequence is 14 residues long. The CDR3 DNA follows: TGTGCCAGCAGTGACAACTCTGGGGCCAACGTCCTGACTTTC. Translation: CASSDNSGANVLTF.

This chain joins TRBV11-2 and TRBJ2-5; D is perhaps TRBD1 or TRBD2 (6 bases each). This CDR3 has 15 residues. Germline loops: CDR1 SGHAT, CDR2 FQNNGV. The V and J ends lost 5 bases and 1 base respectively, with 14 bases between them. The CDR3 here is CASSAEGVGQETQYF. CDR3 DNA: TGTGCCAGCAGCGCGGAGGGGGTAGGCCAAGAGACCCAGTACTTC.

This clonotype was observed once. The CDR3, as DNA: TGTGCCAGCAGTTTACGTTTTAAGGGCTACGAGCAGTACTTC. Its protein product is CASSLRFKGYEQYF. The chain uses TRBV27 and TRBJ2-7; no reliable D call. V was clipped by 2 bases and J by 3 bases, with 11 bases between them. The CDR3 contains 14 residues. CDR1 and CDR2 from the germline V gene are MNHEY and SMNVEV (reference sequence).

The chain recombines TRBV9 with TRBJ1-5; perhaps TRBD1 as D (5 bases). Germline CDR1 and CDR2: SGDLS and YYNGEE. Trimming shortened V by 3 bases and J by 4 bases, and 11 bases separated the two germline ends. The CDR3 length is 14 residues. CDR3 residues: CASSAGTLNQPQHF. CDR3 DNA: TGTGCCAGCAGCGCAGGGACTCTTAATCAGCCCCAGCATTTT.

The rearrangement links TRBV7-2 to TRBJ2-1, with 12 bases that match TRBD2. With 1 base clipped from V and 8 bases from J, the junction kept 3 bases outside the gene matches. The germline CDR1 and CDR2 sequences are SGHTA and FQGNSA. CDR3 length equals 15 residues. As DNA, the CDR3 is TGTGCCAGCAGCTTAGGACTAGCGGGAGAGGATGAGCAGTTCTTC. Its translation is CASSLGLAGEDEQFF.

The chain combines TRBV20-1 with TRBJ1-1; no clear D gene. CDR3 length: 10 residues. V was shortened by 7 bases and J by 8 bases, with 11 bases between the two germline ends. From germline, CDR1 is DFQATT and CDR2 SNEGSKA (reference sequence). The chain's CDR3 is CSVTVLEAFF. CDR3 DNA: TGCAGTGTCACAGTTCTAGAAGCTTTCTTT.

This clonotype was seen just once. This chain joins TRBV28 and TRBJ1-1; 7 nucleotides match TRBD1. Trimming removed 3 bases from V and 2 bases from J; junction bases left unmatched: 6. This CDR3 is built from 15 residues. CDR1 is MDHEN and CDR2 is SYDVKM in the germline V gene. CDR3 sequence reads: CASSFRGQINTEAFF. Here the CDR3 DNA reads TGTGCCAGCAGTTTTAGGGGACAGATCAACACTGAAGCTTTCTTT.